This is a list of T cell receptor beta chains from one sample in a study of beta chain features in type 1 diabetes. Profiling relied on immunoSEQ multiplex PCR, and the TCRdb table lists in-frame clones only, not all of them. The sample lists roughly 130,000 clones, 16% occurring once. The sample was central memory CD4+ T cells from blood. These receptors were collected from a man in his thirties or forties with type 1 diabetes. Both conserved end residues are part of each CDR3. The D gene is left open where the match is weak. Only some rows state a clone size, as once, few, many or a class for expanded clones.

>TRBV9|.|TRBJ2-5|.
CASSVGDTRETQYF
TGTGCCAGCAGCGTAGGTGACACAAGAGAGACCCAGTACTTC
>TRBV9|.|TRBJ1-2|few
CASRDRVYGYTF
TGTGCCAGCCGGGACCGAGTCTATGGCTACACCTTC
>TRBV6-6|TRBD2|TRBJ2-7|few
CASSHPSSGYEQYF
TGTGCCAGCAGCCACCCTTCTAGCGGATACGAGCAGTACTTC
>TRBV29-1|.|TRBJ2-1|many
CSVAPGPNANEQFF
TGCAGCGTGGCTCCGGGACCAAACGCCAATGAGCAGTTCTTC
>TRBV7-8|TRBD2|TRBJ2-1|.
CASRLRWAGDNEQFF
TGTGCCAGCAGACTCCGGTGGGCGGGGGACAATGAGCAGTTCTTC
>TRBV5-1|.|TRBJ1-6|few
CASSEDGFNSPLHF
TGCGCCAGCAGCGAGGATGGTTTTAATTCACCCCTCCACTTT
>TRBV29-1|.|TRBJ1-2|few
CSVGAATLGYTF
TGCAGCGTTGGGGCTGCTACCCTGGGCTACACCTTC
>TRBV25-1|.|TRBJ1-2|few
CASSEQGRGYTF
TGTGCCAGCAGTGAACAAGGCCGCGGCTACACCTTC
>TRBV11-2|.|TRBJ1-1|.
CASSLTGRTEAFF
TGTGCCAGCAGCTTAACAGGGAGGACTGAAGCTTTCTTT
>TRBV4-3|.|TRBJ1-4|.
CASSQDLGREKLFF
TGCGCCAGCAGCCAAGATTTAGGGAGGGAAAAACTGTTTTTT
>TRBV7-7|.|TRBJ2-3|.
CASSRLDDTQYF
TGTGCTAGCAGCCGATTAGACGATACGCAGTATTTT
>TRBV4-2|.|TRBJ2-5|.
CASSQREQETQYF
TGTGCCAGCAGCCAAAGGGAACAAGAGACCCAGTACTTC
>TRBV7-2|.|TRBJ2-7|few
CASSRGDEQYF
TGTGCCAGCAGCCGCGGGGACGAGCAGTACTTC
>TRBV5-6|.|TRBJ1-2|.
CASSLESGSYGYTF
TGTGCCAGCAGCTTGGAGTCGGGCTCCTATGGCTACACCTTC
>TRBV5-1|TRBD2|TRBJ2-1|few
CASSFPSGGAGEQFF
TGCGCCAGCAGCTTTCCCAGCGGGGGGGCTGGAGAGCAGTTCTTC
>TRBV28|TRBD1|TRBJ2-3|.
CASSFWDSNRDTQYF
TGTGCCAGCAGTTTTTGGGACAGCAATAGAGATACGCAGTATTTT
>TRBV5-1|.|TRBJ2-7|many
CASSLAAGTYEQYF
TGCGCCAGCAGCCTGGCGGCGGGGACCTACGAGCAGTACTTC
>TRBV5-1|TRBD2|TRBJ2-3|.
CASSPTTSGATDTQYF
TGCGCCAGCAGCCCCACTACTAGCGGGGCAACAGATACGCAGTATTTT
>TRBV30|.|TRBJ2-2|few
CAWSVRDNATGELFF
TGTGCCTGGAGTGTACGGGACAACGCAACCGGGGAGCTGTTTTTT
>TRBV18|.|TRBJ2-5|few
CASSQGGGETQYF
TGTGCCAGCTCACAAGGGGGAGGAGAGACCCAGTACTTC
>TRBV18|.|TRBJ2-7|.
CASSPPETVSYEQYF
TGTGCCAGCTCACCACCGGAGACAGTCTCCTACGAGCAGTACTTC
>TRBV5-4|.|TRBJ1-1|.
CASSLGAMPPDTEAFF
TGTGCCAGCAGCTTGGGGGCGATGCCTCCGGACACTGAAGCTTTCTTT
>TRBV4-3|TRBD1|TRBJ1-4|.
CASSPGQGDEKLFF
TGCGCCAGCAGCCCGGGACAGGGGGACGAAAAACTGTTTTTT
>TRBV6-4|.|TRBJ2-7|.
CASSEATGPIYEQYF
TGTGCCAGCAGTGAGGCTACCGGACCCATCTACGAGCAGTACTTC
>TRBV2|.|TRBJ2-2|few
CASSDPGMGTGELFF
TGTGCCAGCAGTGACCCAGGGATGGGCACCGGGGAGCTGTTTTTT
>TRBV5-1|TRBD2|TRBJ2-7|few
CASSLTSGTYEQYF
TGCGCCAGCAGCTTAACTAGCGGCACCTACGAGCAGTACTTC
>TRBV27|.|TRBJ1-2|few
CASSLSQGFYGYTF
TGTGCCAGCAGTTTATCACAGGGATTCTATGGCTACACCTTC